This T cell receptor (beta chain) comes out of a study of blood T cells in healthy people across ages (dated by TCRdb to between 2014 and 2017). Concerning the study at large: In model experiments, template switching captured about one uniquely barcoded TCR beta cDNA molecule for every two T cells. To track age-related changes in TCR beta repertoire diversity, the study relied on deep sequencing normalized with unique cDNA molecular identifiers. The donors were divided into four age groups: young (average around 15 years), middle-aged (around 37), aged (approximately 62) and long-lived (roughly 88). To avoid experimental bias, donors of different ages were randomly spread across the sequencing lanes. For two donors (one aged 18 to 30 and one aged 80 or older), the study analyzed two additional independent replicas of 1 million unique cDNA reads from the same blood draw. Overall study results and their limits: Observed TCR beta diversity per million T cells fell roughly linearly with age, and a significant reduction was already apparent by age about 36. Compared with the aged group, more naive CD4+ T cells, fewer expanded clones and increased TCR diversity were shown by the long-lived group, suggesting age selection. Estimates of total diversity based on one million sequenced T cells were regarded as lower bounds and as underestimates. Donor CMV infection status was unknown, potentially confounding age-related changes in expanded clonotypes. The percentage of naive T cells measured by flow cytometry correlated strongly with observed TCR beta diversity. Conclusive comparison of naive and antigen-experienced compartments was prevented by the profiling of bulk unsorted PBMCs.

The roughly 39 donors, aged about 6 to 95 years, were systemically healthy Caucasian individuals from Russia. Each donor gave roughly 11 milliliters of peripheral blood, drawn into EDTA-treated Vacutainer tubes. Ficoll-Paque density-gradient centrifugation was used to isolate PBMCs, with at least 7 million obtained per sample. Total RNA, at least 6 micrograms per sample, was extracted from PBMCs with Trizol reagent. The percentages of naive CD45RAhigh/CD27high T cells were determined by flow cytometry on a PBMC aliquot from every donor. Comments on this clonotype: What this receptor recognizes is not known. Base-call qualities are not available, and no considerably larger clone is one nucleotide away.

Libraries were built with 5' RACE. Instrument on record: Illumina HiSeq 2500. A second PCR of roughly 6 to 12 cycles was performed with a sample-barcoded 5' primer and a J-beta primer mix. A template-switch 5' adaptor carrying 12 random nucleotides introduced a unique molecular identifier onto each TCR beta cDNA molecule. At least 2.5 million CDR3-containing paired-end reads were obtained from each sample. First-strand cDNA was synthesized from all RNA with the Mint cDNA synthesis kit, primed by a TRBC-specific oligonucleotide. Following uracil-DNA glycosylase treatment, a first 18-cycle PCR with universal primers M1SS and BC2_uni_R was performed on all cDNA. The paper's processing steps were these. For normalization, 1 million high-quality reads, each with a distinct molecular identifier, were randomly selected from each sample. Reads sharing molecular identifiers were discarded rather than binned into consensus sequences. MiTCR, run with a Q25 quality threshold and the strictest error-elimination algorithm, handled CDR3 identification, clonotype clustering and error correction. Lower-bound total TCR beta diversity was estimated with a nonparametric unseen species model using Euler transformation. Starting from the raw public reads, TCRdb applied fastp trimming at Q25, assembled clones with MiXCR and retained in-frame beta chains. Records with the same CDR3 protein are collapsed into one entry carrying the most frequent genes and DNA. TCRdb assigned the V and J calls; the authors' analysis was not used. Counted in this sample were about 1,800,000 distinct CDR3 sequences; 28% of them appeared once. 6.5% to 8.5% of the sample lies in the top ten.

CDR1 MDHEN and CDR2 SYDVKM were looked up in the germline V gene. The germline ends are 8 bases apart after V is trimmed by 7 bases and J by 2 bases. The cysteine opens and the phenylalanine closes a CDR3 of 12 amino acids. Only the CDR3 DNA is retained, 36 bases long and in frame from the first base. This clonotype was obtained from a woman aged 30 to 39 in good health. Recombination connected TRBV28 to TRBJ2-5; a weak D assignment points to TRBD2 (5 bases agree). The specimen sequenced was blood. The CDR3 protein: CASNGEQETQYF. The bases are TGTGCCAGCAACGGGGAACAAGAGACCCAGTACTTC.